These T cell receptor beta chains were read from a single sample in a study of T-cell reconstitution after alpha-beta-depleted transplantation in children. A single record per CDR3 protein comes from TCRdb applying MiXCR to the PCR reads. The table shows around 450,000 distinct CDR3 sequences, with over 40% occurring only once. Source: PBMCs, taken before TCRalphabeta/CD19-depleted stem cell transplant. The receptors stem from a girl aged 2-10 years with aplastic anemia, due to receive a stem cell transplant. Both conserved end residues are part of each CDR3. Fields, in order: CDR3 protein, CDR3 DNA, J gene, D gene, clone size, V gene. D genes are given only for firm matches. For some rows the clone size is stated as once, few or many, or as a class when expanded; others skip it.

CASSSREKLGEQFF	TGTGCCAGCAGTTCACGGGAGAAGTTGGGTGAGCAGTTCTTC	TRBJ2-1	NA	few	TRBV12-3/TRBV12-4
CAWSVGLAGGEQYF	TGTGCCTGGAGTGTAGGACTAGCGGGAGGTGAGCAGTACTTC	TRBJ2-7	TRBD2	NA	TRBV30
CASSLFGFVQGEQFF	TGTGCCAGCAGTTTATTCGGCTTCGTCCAGGGTGAGCAGTTCTTC	TRBJ2-1	NA	many	TRBV28
CASSLARGQNEQYF	TGTGCCAGCAGTTTAGCGCGGGGGCAGAACGAGCAGTACTTC	TRBJ2-7	NA	many	TRBV12-3/TRBV12-4
CASSDPGQGDEQYF	TGTGCCAGCAGTGATCCGGGACAGGGTGATGAGCAGTACTTC	TRBJ2-7	TRBD1	NA	TRBV6-1
CASSFFYTTGGSAFF	TGTGCCAGCAGTTTTTTTTATACGACAGGGGGATCAGCTTTCTTT	TRBJ1-1	TRBD1	NA	TRBV27
CASSLAGTPAFF	TGTGCCAGCAGCTTAGCTGGGACACCGGCTTTCTTT	TRBJ1-1	NA	many	TRBV7-2
CASSFEIRGDGEQYF	TGCGCCAGCAGCTTTGAGATTCGAGGGGACGGAGAGCAGTACTTC	TRBJ2-7	NA	many	TRBV5-1
CASSVTGTEFPQHF	TGTGCCAGCAGCGTCACCGGGACAGAGTTTCCCCAGCATTTT	TRBJ1-5	TRBD1	NA	TRBV25-1
CSVALAGGHTGELFF	TGCAGCGTTGCCCTAGCGGGAGGACACACCGGGGAGCTGTTTTTT	TRBJ2-2	TRBD2	NA	TRBV29-1
CASSLEDRDYNEQFF	TGTGCCAGCAGCTTGGAGGACAGGGATTACAATGAGCAGTTCTTC	TRBJ2-1	TRBD1	once	TRBV5-4
CASSLAGGQGYTF	TGTGCCAGCAGTTTAGCCGGGGGGCAAGGCTACACCTTC	TRBJ1-2	NA	few	TRBV27
CASSGPYEQYF	TGTGCCAGCAGCGGACCCTACGAGCAGTACTTC	TRBJ2-7	NA	few	TRBV21-1
CSASPLGREKLFF	TGCAGTGCTAGCCCATTGGGGAGGGAAAAACTGTTTTTT	TRBJ1-4	NA	many	TRBV20-1
CSARGHRGDGSPLHF	TGCAGTGCTAGAGGCCACCGGGGGGATGGGTCACCCCTCCACTTT	TRBJ1-6	NA	NA	TRBV20-1
CASRTLAGGYEQYF	TGTGCCAGCAGGACACTAGCGGGAGGCTACGAGCAGTACTTC	TRBJ2-7	TRBD2	NA	TRBV28
CASSPWGRFPDTQYF	TGTGCCAGCAGCCCGTGGGGCAGGTTCCCGGATACGCAGTATTTT	TRBJ2-3	NA	NA	TRBV4-2
CASSLVWGSAGANVLTF	TGTGCCAGCAGCTTAGTGTGGGGGAGCGCTGGGGCCAACGTCCTGACTTTC	TRBJ2-6	NA	NA	TRBV7-2
CASSLDSPGDNEQFF	TGTGCCAGCAGCTTGGACAGCCCGGGGGACAATGAGCAGTTCTTC	TRBJ2-1	NA	NA	TRBV5-8
CASSPFSTTDTQYF	TGTGCCAGCAGCCCCTTCTCAACCACAGATACGCAGTATTTT	TRBJ2-3	NA	once	TRBV7-2
CASSPPGLALAKNIQYF	TGTGCCAGCAGTCCACCAGGACTAGCCCTAGCCAAAAACATTCAGTACTTC	TRBJ2-4	TRBD2	many	TRBV28
CASSSGVRPNTGELFF	TGCGCCAGCAGCTCGGGAGTGCGTCCGAACACCGGGGAGCTGTTTTTT	TRBJ2-2	NA	NA	TRBV5-1